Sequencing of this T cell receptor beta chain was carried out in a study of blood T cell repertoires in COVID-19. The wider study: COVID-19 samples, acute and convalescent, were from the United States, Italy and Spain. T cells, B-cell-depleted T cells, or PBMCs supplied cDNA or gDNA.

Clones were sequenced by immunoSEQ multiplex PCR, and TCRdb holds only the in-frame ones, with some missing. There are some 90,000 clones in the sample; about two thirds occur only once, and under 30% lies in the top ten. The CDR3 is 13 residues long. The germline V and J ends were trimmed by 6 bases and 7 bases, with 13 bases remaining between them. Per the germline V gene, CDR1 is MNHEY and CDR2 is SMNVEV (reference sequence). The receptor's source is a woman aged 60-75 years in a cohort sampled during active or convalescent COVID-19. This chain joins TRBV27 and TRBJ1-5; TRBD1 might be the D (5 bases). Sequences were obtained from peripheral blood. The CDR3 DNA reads TGTGCCAGCAGCACAGGTTCATGGCAGCCCCAGCATTTT. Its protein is CASSTGSWQPQHF.